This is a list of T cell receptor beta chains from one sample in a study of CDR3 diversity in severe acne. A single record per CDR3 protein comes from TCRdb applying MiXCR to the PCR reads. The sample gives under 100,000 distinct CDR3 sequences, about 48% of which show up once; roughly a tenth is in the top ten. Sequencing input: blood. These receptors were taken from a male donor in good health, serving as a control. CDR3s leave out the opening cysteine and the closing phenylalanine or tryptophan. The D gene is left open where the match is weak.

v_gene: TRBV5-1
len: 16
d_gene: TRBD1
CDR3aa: ASSISTGVGLVGYGYT

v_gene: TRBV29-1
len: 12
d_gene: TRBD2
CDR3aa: SVAGGKSYNEQF

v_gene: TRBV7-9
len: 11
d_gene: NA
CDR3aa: ASSNRENTEAF

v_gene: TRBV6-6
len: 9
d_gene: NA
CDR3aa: ASRTDYGYT

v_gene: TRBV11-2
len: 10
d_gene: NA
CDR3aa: ASRLPGGELF

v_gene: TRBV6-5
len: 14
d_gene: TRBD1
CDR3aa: ASTRIGQASNYGYT

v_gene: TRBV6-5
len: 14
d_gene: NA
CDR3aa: ASSYSEGVAGNTIY

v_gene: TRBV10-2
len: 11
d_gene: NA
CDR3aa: ASSESRNYEQF

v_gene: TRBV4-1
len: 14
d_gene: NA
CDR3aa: ASSQDFVGTGSPLH

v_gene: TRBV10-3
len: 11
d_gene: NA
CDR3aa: AISGQENTEAF

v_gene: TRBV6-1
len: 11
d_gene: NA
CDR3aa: ASSLLGSAPLH

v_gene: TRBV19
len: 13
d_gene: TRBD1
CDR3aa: ASSIAAGGYYEQY

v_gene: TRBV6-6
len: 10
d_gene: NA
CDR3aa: ASSLALPIQH

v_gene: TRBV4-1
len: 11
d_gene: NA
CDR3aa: ASSFRVQETQY

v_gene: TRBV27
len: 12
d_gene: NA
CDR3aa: ASSPGLSGNTIY

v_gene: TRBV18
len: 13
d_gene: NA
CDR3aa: ASSPPGRMGYGYT

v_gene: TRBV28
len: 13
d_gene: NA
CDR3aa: ASSMGGTGNQPQH

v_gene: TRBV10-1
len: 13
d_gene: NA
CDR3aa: ASSESSSGTDTQY

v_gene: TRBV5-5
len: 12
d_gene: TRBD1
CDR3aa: ASSGGQGGYGYT

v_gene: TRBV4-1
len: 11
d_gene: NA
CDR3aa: AGSRRGGETQY

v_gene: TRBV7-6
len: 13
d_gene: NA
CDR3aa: ASSPQGGALGTQY

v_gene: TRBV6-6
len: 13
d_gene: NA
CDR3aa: ASSAYQGRTSEQY

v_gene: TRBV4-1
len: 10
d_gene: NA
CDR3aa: ASWGRGSEAF

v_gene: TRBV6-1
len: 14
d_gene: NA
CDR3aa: ASSKGSDSNNQPQH

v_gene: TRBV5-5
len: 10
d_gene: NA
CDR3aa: ASAERGIEAF

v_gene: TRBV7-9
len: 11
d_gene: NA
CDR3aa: ASSLPGRNTIY

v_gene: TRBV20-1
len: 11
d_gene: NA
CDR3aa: SAILGGNTEAF

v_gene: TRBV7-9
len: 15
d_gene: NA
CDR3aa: ASSLYSGHSTNQPQH

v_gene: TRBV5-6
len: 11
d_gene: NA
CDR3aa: ASKTWVGDEQY

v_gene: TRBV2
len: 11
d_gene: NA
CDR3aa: ASGRGAGTEAF

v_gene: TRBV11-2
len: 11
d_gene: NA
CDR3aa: ASSLSTSHEQY

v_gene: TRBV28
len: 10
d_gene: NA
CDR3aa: ASSQRDSPLH

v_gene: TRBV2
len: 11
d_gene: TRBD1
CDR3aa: ASSEGQNYEQY

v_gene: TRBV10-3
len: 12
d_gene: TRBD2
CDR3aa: AISFGGDNYEQY

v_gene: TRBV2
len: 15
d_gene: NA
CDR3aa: ASSYLRGPGGNQPQH

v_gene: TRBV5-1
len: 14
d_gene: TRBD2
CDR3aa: ASSKTSGGAYNEQF

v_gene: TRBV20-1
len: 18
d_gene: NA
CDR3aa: SASLGGYTFGSGTQETQY

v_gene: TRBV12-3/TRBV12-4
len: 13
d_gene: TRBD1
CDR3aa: ASIFSGQGNEKLF

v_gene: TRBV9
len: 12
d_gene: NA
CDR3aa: ASSVLSNTGELF

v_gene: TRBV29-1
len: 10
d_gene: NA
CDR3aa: SSGMAQETQY

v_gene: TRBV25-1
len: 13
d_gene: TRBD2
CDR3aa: ASSEASGITDTQY

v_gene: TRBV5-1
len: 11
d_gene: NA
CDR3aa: ASSTDGNTEAF

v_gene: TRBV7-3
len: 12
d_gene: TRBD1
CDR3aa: ASRGQGSWNEQF

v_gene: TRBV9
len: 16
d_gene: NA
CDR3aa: ASSGKTERSSYNSPLH